This T cell receptor beta chain was identified in a study of blood T cell repertoires in COVID-19. With 0 bases removed from V and 0 bases from J, the gap between germline ends came to 7 bases. CDR1 SGHRS and CDR2 YFSETQ come from the germline V gene. The CDR3 is 15 amino acids. Clones were read by immunoSEQ multiplex PCR, and TCRdb kept only the in-frame ones, dropping some. The sample has about 190,000 clones, over 80% seen once; the top ten hold 7.8%. Sequences were obtained from peripheral blood. The TCR was taken from a woman aged 60 to 75 with COVID-19, enrolled during active disease. The V and J genes are TRBV5-1 and TRBJ1-5, with a weak D call TRBD1 (5 bases). CDR3 bases: TGCGCCAGCAGCTTGGCAGGGATTAGCAATCAGCCCCAGCATTTT. This translates into CASSLAGISNQPQHF.